The clone carrying this T cell receptor beta chain showed up just a few times. Antigen: not known. Treatment denoted: roughly 10-day PBMC culture with coronavirus spike peptide pools or control peptides (ViraFEST assay). After removal of 6 bases from V and 4 bases from J, the junction contained 9 bases not matched to a gene. The CDR3 spans 14 residues. Germline lookup yields CDR1 DFQATT and CDR2 SNEGSKA (reference sequence). The sample originates from a study of vaccination and CD4 T cells after COVID-19. Study information: Investigators drew the post-COVID samples a median about 98 days after diagnosis, with a range of 35 to 161.

With the Oncomine TCR Beta short-read assay, DNA from cultured CD4+ T cells was sequenced. It was from cultured CD4+ T cells that genomic DNA was extracted. TCRdb fed the PCR reads into MiXCR, producing one record per CDR3 protein. The data hold about 20,000 distinct CDR3 sequences, with roughly three fifths observed a single time. The receptor was derived from a human donor who had recovered from COVID-19. The V call is TRBV20-1, the J call TRBJ2-5; 9 bases agree with TRBD1. Sequenced: CD4+ T cells from blood, cultured in vitro. CDR3 in DNA: TGCAGTGCCCGAAGGGACAGGGTAGGAGAGACCCAGTACTTC. It codes for CSARRDRVGETQYF.